These 18 T cell receptor beta chains were all obtained from the same sample, sequenced in a study of blood T cell repertoires in COVID-19. Here immunoSEQ multiplex PCR was the method, and the copy in TCRdb shows in-frame clones only, minus some. In the table there are some 56,000 clones, around 90% of which are singletons. The sample comprised peripheral blood. The origin of the receptors is a human donor in a cohort sampled during active COVID-19.

The chain has TRBV5-1 and TRBJ1-4; D is ambiguous. Between the trimmed V and J ends, which lost 0 bases and 4 bases, there was a span of 7 bases. Germline V gene sequence: CDR1 SGHRS, CDR2 YFSETQ. CDR3 size: 14 residues. CDR3 DNA sequence: TGCGCCAGCAGCTTGGACAGTCGTAATGAAAAACTGTTTTTT. This translates into CASSLDSRNEKLFF.

In its sample, this clone was seen once. V usage is TRBV3-1 (or the pseudogene TRBV3-2) and J usage is TRBJ2-1, with TRBD2 identical over 11 bases. This CDR3 comprises 19 residues. Trimming took 0 bases from V and 5 from J; bases not matched to a gene: 12. The germline CDR1 and CDR2 sequences are LGHDT and YNNKEL (reference sequence). The CDR3 nucleotides read TGTGCCAGCAGCCAAGAAAGGTCGGGACTAGCGGAGGGAGACAATGAGCAGTTCTTC. Translation gives CASSQERSGLAEGDNEQFF.

The chain links TRBV28 to TRBJ2-7; the match to TRBD1 covers 7 bases. The CDR3 extends over 14 amino acids. Per the germline V gene, CDR1 is MDHEN and CDR2 is SYDVKM. The junction had 11 bases not matched to a gene; V was cut back by 7 bases and J by 5 bases. Here the CDR3 reads CASISGTVGDEQYF. CDR3 nucleotide sequence: TGTGCCAGCATTTCGGGGACAGTAGGTGACGAGCAGTACTTC.

This sequence joins TRBV5-1 and TRBJ2-7, with 8 bases that match TRBD2. The germline CDR1 and CDR2 sequences are SGHRS and YFSETQ. The CDR3 sequence is 14 residues long. The trim removed 0 bases at V and 4 bases at J, leaving 3 bases unmatched. CDR3 bases: TGCGCCAGCAGCTTGGGATCGGGGGGGTACGAGCAGTACTTC. It codes for CASSLGSGGYEQYF.

J is TRBJ1-3 and V is TRBV6-5, with a possible D match to TRBD1 (5 bases). The germline V gene has CDR1 MNHEY and CDR2 SVGAGI. Trimming stripped 6 bases from V and 7 bases from J, with 10 bases between. The CDR3 has 12 amino acids. The CDR3 loop is CASRGTVNTIYF. The CDR3 DNA reads as TGTGCCAGCAGGGGGACTGTTAACACCATATATTTT.

The rearrangement links TRBV19 to TRBJ1-1; D gene uncertain. V was shortened by 6 bases and J by 7 bases, with 21 bases between the two germline ends. CDR3 length: 15 amino acids. CDR1 and CDR2 from the germline V gene are LNHDA and SQIVND (reference sequence). The chain's CDR3 is CASSRWTVQSSEAFF. The CDR3 DNA reads as TGTGCCAGTAGCAGATGGACTGTCCAGAGCAGTGAAGCTTTCTTT.

The V call is TRBV10-3, the J call TRBJ2-1; 9 nucleotides line up with TRBD2. Germline V gene data show CDR1 as ENHRY and CDR2 as SYGVKD. The CDR3 has 17 residues. V gave up 0 bases and J gave up 5 bases; unmatched junction bases: 8. CDR3 amino acids: CAISESLASGDNNEQFF. In DNA form, the CDR3 reads TGTGCCATCAGTGAGTCGCTGGCTAGCGGGGATAACAATGAGCAGTTCTTC.

This rearrangement joins TRBV5-1 to TRBJ2-5; 7 positions match TRBD2. CDR1 SGHRS and CDR2 YFSETQ come from the germline V gene. The CDR3 covers 16 residues. Trimming removed 4 bases from V and 2 bases from J; junction bases left unmatched: 11. DNA for the CDR3: TGCGCCAGCAGCAGCTTAGCGGGCCCATCGCAAGAGACCCAGTACTTC. Amino acid sequence: CASSSLAGPSQETQYF.

This clone was seen more than once but under ten times. This sequence joins TRBV2 and TRBJ2-4; unclear D gene. Trimming cost V 6 bases and J 0 bases, with 24 bases left between them. Germline CDR1 SNHLY, CDR2 FYNNEI. The length of the CDR3 is 19 residues. CDR3 sequence: CASRNGSPLSASAKNIQYF. CDR3 nucleotides: TGTGCCAGCAGGAACGGGTCACCCCTTAGTGCGTCAGCCAAAAACATTCAGTACTTC.

The chain uses TRBV27 and TRBJ2-5, with D perhaps matching TRBD1 (6 bases). V was shortened by 6 bases and J by 0 bases, with 11 bases between the two germline ends. Looked up from germline, CDR1 is MNHEY and CDR2 is SMNVEV (reference sequence). The length of the CDR3 is 14 residues. CDR3 nucleotide sequence: TGTGCCAGCAGCCCCAGGGGTCACCAAGAGACCCAGTACTTC. It encodes CASSPRGHQETQYF.

The chain has TRBV7-6 and TRBJ1-6; a weak D match, TRBD1 (5 bases). Germline V gene data show CDR1 as SGHVS and CDR2 as FNYEAQ. V lost 4 bases and J lost 8, with 15 bases in between. The CDR3 runs 15 residues. The CDR3 protein is CASSSGGGIDSPLHF. The CDR3, as DNA: TGTGCCAGCAGCTCGGGGGGAGGGATAGATTCACCCCTCCACTTT.

The rearrangement links TRBV5-6 to TRBJ2-5; perhaps TRBD1 as D (6 bases). The CDR3 covers 19 residues. Germline CDR1 reads SGHDT; CDR2 reads YYEEEE. V was cut by 3 bases and J by 4 bases, with 28 bases left in between. CDR3 sequence reads: CASSWNRDTHFSHRETQYF. Here the CDR3 DNA reads TGTGCCAGCAGCTGGAACCGGGACACGCACTTCTCCCATCGAGAGACCCAGTACTTC.

This clone showed up just a few times. This chain joins TRBV6-5 and TRBJ1-6; a possible D gene is TRBD1 (5 bases). CDR3 length: 14 residues. Germline V gives CDR1 MNHEY, CDR2 SVGAGI. V was cut by 5 bases and J by 3 bases, with 8 bases left in between. Written as DNA, the CDR3 is TGTGCCAGCAGTACGACAGACTATAATTCACCCCTCCACTTT. This encodes CASSTTDYNSPLHF.

J is TRBJ1-5 and V is TRBV30, with D unresolved. This CDR3 is built from 12 residues. Between the trimmed V and J ends, which lost 3 bases and 6 bases, there was a span of 9 bases. CDR1 and CDR2 (germline): GTSNPN, SVGIG (reference sequence). The CDR3 DNA follows: TGTGCCTGGAGCGGAGGAAGTCAGCCCCAGCATTTT. Protein: CAWSGGSQPQHF.

This rearrangement joins TRBV5-1 to TRBJ2-7; a possible D gene is TRBD2 (5 bases). The CDR3 sequence is 14 residues long. Trimming removed 4 bases from V and 3 bases from J, with 14 bases in between. Germline V gives CDR1 SGHRS, CDR2 YFSETQ. DNA for the CDR3: TGCGCCAGCAGCCCCGAGAGGGCCGGCTACGAGCAGTACTTC. This codes for CASSPERAGYEQYF.

This clone was detected only once. J is TRBJ1-3 and V is TRBV12-3 or TRBV12-4; 7 bases line up with TRBD1. The length of the CDR3 is 13 residues. V lost 6 bases and J lost 8; bases outside the gene matches: 7. The CDR3 spells CASRTGWGDTIYF. CDR3 in DNA: TGTGCCAGCAGGACAGGGTGGGGGGACACCATATATTTT.

The chain recombines TRBV7-6 with TRBJ1-1; the D gene is possibly TRBD1 (6 bases). The germline V gene has CDR1 SGHVS and CDR2 FNYEAQ. Trimming shortened V by 0 bases and J by 3 bases, and 8 bases separated the two germline ends. The length of the CDR3 is 14 residues. CDR3 protein: CASSLATGHTEAFF. The CDR3 DNA reads as TGTGCCAGCAGCTTAGCGACAGGACACACTGAAGCTTTCTTT.

V is TRBV5-8 and J is TRBJ2-4, with D maybe TRBD2 (6 bases). Germline V gives CDR1 SGHTS, CDR2 YDEGEE. Trimming removed 5 bases from V and 4 bases from J, with 13 bases in between. There are 14 residues in the CDR3. CDR3 residues: CASSSGTGKNIQYF. The CDR3 coding sequence is TGTGCCAGCAGTTCCGGGACTGGAAAAAACATTCAGTACTTC.